This is a list of T cell receptor beta chains from one sample in a study of blood T cell repertoires in COVID-19. The repertoire was sequenced with immunoSEQ multiplex PCR; TCRdb's copy has only in-frame clones and lacks some. The sample shows some 130,000 clones, 80% to 90% of them seen only once. Sequences were obtained from peripheral blood. The receptor set was obtained from a man aged 55 to 70 with COVID-19, enrolled during active disease. Both conserved end residues are part of each CDR3. The D gene is left open where the match is weak. The size field is filled for only some rows; it gives once, few, many or a size class.

v_call,j_call,d_call,clone_size,cdr3_aa,cdr3_nt
TRBV3-1/TRBV3-2,TRBJ1-1,NA,NA,CASSQERPRNHEAFF,TGTGCCAGCAGCCAAGAACGACCCAGGAATCATGAAGCTTTCTTT
TRBV5-4,TRBJ2-7,NA,NA,CASSEDKRNYEQYF,TGTGCCAGCAGCGAAGACAAGCGGAATTACGAGCAGTACTTC
TRBV28,TRBJ1-4,TRBD1,few,CASSGTEPRGEKLFF,TGTGCCAGCAGCGGGACAGAACCCCGGGGTGAAAAACTGTTTTTT
TRBV4-2,TRBJ2-5,TRBD1,NA,CASSQIGQGLASETQYF,TGTGCCAGCAGCCAGATAGGACAGGGCTTAGCGTCAGAGACCCAGTACTTC
TRBV21-1,TRBJ2-2,NA,once,CASSSRDRGHTGELFF,TGTGCCAGCAGCTCGCGGGACAGGGGGCACACCGGGGAGCTGTTTTTT
TRBV30,TRBJ1-6,NA,NA,CAWSSRNSPLHF,TGTGCCTGGAGTTCCAGAAATTCACCCCTCCACTTT
TRBV3-1/TRBV3-2,TRBJ1-2,NA,NA,CASSQERTADNYGYTF,TGTGCCAGCAGCCAAGAAAGGACAGCCGATAACTATGGCTACACCTTC
TRBV7-2,TRBJ1-1,TRBD1,NA,CASSLVTGTGGTEAFF,TGTGCCAGCAGCTTAGTCACCGGGACAGGGGGCACTGAAGCTTTCTTT
TRBV28,TRBJ2-7,TRBD1,NA,CASSFADRTSSYEQYF,TGTGCCAGCAGTTTCGCGGACAGGACCAGCTCCTACGAGCAGTACTTC
TRBV19,TRBJ1-1,NA,NA,CASSSSQGTEAFF,TGTGCCAGTAGTTCATCACAGGGAACTGAAGCTTTCTTT
TRBV6-2/TRBV6-3,TRBJ1-6,NA,NA,CASSADSTRSPLHF,TGTGCCAGCAGTGCAGACAGTACCCGTTCACCCCTCCACTTT
TRBV7-8,TRBJ2-7,TRBD1,once,CASSSDTGTGIEQYF,TGTGCCAGCAGCTCCGACACCGGGACAGGGATCGAGCAGTACTTC
TRBV30,TRBJ1-6,TRBD1,NA,CAGGQYNSPLHF,TGTGCCGGGGGACAGTATAATTCACCCCTCCACTTT
TRBV4-2,TRBJ1-4,TRBD1,NA,CASSQPQGTGEKLFF,TGTGCCAGCAGCCAGCCACAGGGGACGGGTGAAAAACTGTTTTTT
TRBV13,TRBJ1-1,NA,NA,CASSLVGAMNTEAFF,TGTGCCAGCAGCTTAGTTGGGGCGATGAACACTGAAGCTTTCTTT
TRBV6-5,TRBJ2-5,TRBD2,NA,CASSYPGRVVGETQYF,TGTGCCAGCAGTTACCCCGGGAGGGTGGTAGGAGAGACCCAGTACTTC
TRBV12-5,TRBJ1-5,TRBD1,NA,CASGLGDRGNQPQHF,TGTGCTAGTGGTTTGGGGGACAGGGGCAATCAGCCCCAGCATTTT
TRBV11-2,TRBJ1-1,TRBD1,few,CASSLRDSEAFF,TGTGCCAGCAGCTTGAGGGACAGTGAAGCTTTCTTT
TRBV29-1,TRBJ1-1,TRBD1,NA,CSARPLQGLGDTEAFF,TGCAGCGCACGACCACTACAGGGGCTAGGTGACACTGAAGCTTTCTTT
TRBV19,TRBJ1-6,NA,NA,CASSISGFWKLPLHF,TGTGCCAGTAGTATCTCGGGATTTTGGAAATTACCCCTCCACTTT
TRBV2,TRBJ2-7,NA,NA,CASSEGLYEQYF,TGTGCCAGCAGTGAAGGTCTCTACGAGCAGTACTTC
TRBV4-1,TRBJ1-6,NA,few,CASSQDLGQGSPLHF,TGCGCCAGCAGCCAAGATTTAGGGCAGGGGTCACCCCTCCACTTT
TRBV2,TRBJ2-7,NA,NA,CASSEVGGYGYEQYF,TGTGCCAGCAGTGAAGTAGGGGGATATGGATACGAGCAGTACTTC
TRBV10-2,TRBJ2-7,NA,once,CASNRPGDYEQYF,TGCGCCAGCAACCGTCCGGGGGACTACGAGCAGTACTTC
TRBV7-9,TRBJ2-1,NA,NA,CASSLEQVMNEQFF,TGTGCCAGCAGCTTAGAACAGGTGATGAATGAGCAGTTCTTC
TRBV7-3,TRBJ1-3,TRBD1,once,CASSLTGDRNTIYF,TGTGCCAGCAGCCTAACAGGGGATCGAAACACCATATATTTT
TRBV19,TRBJ2-1,NA,once,CASSIVTIGEQFF,TGTGCCAGTAGTATAGTAACTATCGGAGAGCAGTTCTTC
TRBV2,TRBJ2-5,TRBD1,NA,CASSRDREETQYF,TGTGCCAGCAGTCGGGACAGGGAAGAGACCCAGTACTTC
TRBV15,TRBJ2-5,NA,once,CATSRALDFQETQYF,TGTGCCACCAGCAGAGCCCTAGACTTCCAAGAGACCCAGTACTTC
TRBV24-1,TRBJ1-1,NA,NA,CATRYRETVPEAFF,TGTGCCACCAGATACAGGGAAACCGTCCCTGAAGCTTTCTTT
TRBV19,TRBJ1-5,TRBD1,NA,CASSTDRAQPQHF,TGTGCCAGTAGTACGGACAGGGCACAGCCCCAGCATTTT
TRBV6-5,TRBJ1-4,TRBD1,NA,CASRQDRDEKLFF,TGTGCCAGCAGACAGGACAGGGACGAAAAACTGTTTTTT
TRBV6-5,TRBJ1-1,NA,few,CASSRTASNTEAFF,TGTGCCAGCAGCCGGACAGCGAGTAACACTGAAGCTTTCTTT
TRBV19,TRBJ1-1,NA,NA,CASSISGAEAFF,TGTGCCAGTAGTATCAGTGGAGCAGAAGCTTTCTTT
TRBV28,TRBJ2-7,TRBD1,NA,CASSPGQERYEQYF,TGTGCCAGCAGCCCGGGACAGGAAAGATACGAGCAGTACTTC
TRBV5-8,TRBJ1-5,NA,NA,CASSLPAGESPQHF,TGTGCCAGCAGCTTGCCGGCAGGGGAATCCCCCCAGCATTTT
TRBV5-4,TRBJ1-1,NA,NA,CASSFAPGLGESTEAFF,TGTGCCAGCAGCTTCGCCCCCGGGTTAGGAGAGAGCACTGAAGCTTTCTTT
TRBV30,TRBJ1-5,NA,NA,CAWSRSNQPQHF,TGTGCCTGGAGTCGGAGCAATCAGCCCCAGCATTTT
TRBV5-1,TRBJ1-3,NA,NA,CASSDQGTGNTIYF,TGCGCCAGCAGCGACCAGGGAACTGGAAACACCATATATTTT
TRBV28,TRBJ2-7,NA,NA,CASTTGQRGEQYF,TGTGCCAGCACTACCGGACAGCGAGGCGAGCAGTACTTC
TRBV6-5,TRBJ2-4,NA,once,CASFSDPGIQYF,TGTGCCAGCTTTAGCGACCCAGGCATTCAGTACTTC
TRBV6-1,TRBJ1-2,NA,NA,CASSENPSLVGYGYTF,TGTGCCAGCAGTGAAAATCCATCACTGGTCGGCTATGGCTACACCTTC
TRBV18,TRBJ1-1,NA,NA,CASSTRVDTEAFF,TGTGCCAGCTCAACCAGGGTGGACACTGAAGCTTTCTTT
TRBV2,TRBJ1-5,NA,NA,CASNAQGLSDQPQHF,TGTGCCAGCAACGCACAGGGTTTATCTGATCAGCCCCAGCATTTT
TRBV6-5,TRBJ1-2,NA,NA,CASNNGQYDGYTF,TGTGCCAGCAATAACGGACAGTATGATGGCTACACCTTC
TRBV10-3,TRBJ2-2,NA,NA,CAIYRDTGELFF,TGTGCCATCTACCGCGACACCGGGGAGCTGTTTTTT
TRBV10-3,TRBJ1-5,NA,NA,CAISESNTLSNQPQHF,TGTGCCATCAGTGAGTCGAACACCCTTAGCAATCAGCCCCAGCATTTT
TRBV6-1,TRBJ1-1,TRBD1,NA,CASSEFDRVGLAFF,TGTGCCAGCAGTGAATTCGACAGGGTGGGGTTAGCTTTCTTT
TRBV6-6,TRBJ2-5,NA,NA,CASSYPGELETQYF,TGTGCCAGCAGTTACCCCGGGGAATTGGAGACCCAGTACTTC
TRBV4-2,TRBJ1-6,NA,NA,CASSQDSIHTGNSPLHF,TGTGCCAGCAGCCAAGATTCCATTCACACGGGTAATTCACCCCTCCACTTT
TRBV11-2,TRBJ1-1,NA,medium-sized,CASSFHRDDTEAFF,TGTGCCAGCAGCTTCCACAGGGATGACACTGAAGCTTTCTTT
TRBV25-1,TRBJ1-4,TRBD1,NA,CASSELGGTGVANEKLFF,TGTGCCAGCAGTGAATTAGGGGGAACAGGGGTCGCTAATGAAAAACTGTTTTTT
TRBV30,TRBJ2-6,NA,NA,CAWSVSLGVSGANVLTF,TGTGCCTGGAGTGTTTCTTTAGGAGTCTCTGGGGCCAACGTCCTGACTTTC
TRBV25-1,TRBJ2-5,NA,NA,CASSEMGARETQYF,TGTGCCAGCAGTGAAATGGGGGCGCGTGAGACCCAGTACTTC
TRBV5-8,TRBJ1-5,TRBD1,once,CASSYGQGHQPQHF,TGTGCCAGCAGCTATGGACAGGGCCATCAGCCCCAGCATTTT
TRBV4-1,TRBJ2-1,TRBD1,NA,CASSQEWMQGATYNEQFF,TGCGCCAGCAGCCAAGAATGGATGCAGGGGGCGACCTACAATGAGCAGTTCTTC
TRBV6-5,TRBJ2-1,TRBD1,few,CASRRTGYNEQFF,TGTGCCAGCAGGCGGACAGGGTACAATGAGCAGTTCTTC
TRBV28,TRBJ2-5,TRBD1,NA,CASQPDRGLGETQYF,TGTGCCAGCCAACCGGACAGGGGGCTAGGAGAGACCCAGTACTTC
TRBV19,TRBJ1-1,TRBD1,NA,CASSFRTGEDIAFF,TGTGCCAGTAGTTTCCGGACAGGTGAGGATATTGCTTTCTTT